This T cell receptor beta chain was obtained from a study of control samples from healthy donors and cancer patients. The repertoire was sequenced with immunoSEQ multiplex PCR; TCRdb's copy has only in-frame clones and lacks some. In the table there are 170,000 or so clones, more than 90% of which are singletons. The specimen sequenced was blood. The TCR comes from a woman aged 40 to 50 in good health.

The CDR3 DNA follows: TGTGCCAGCAGCTTGGCAGGGTTAAACACCGGGGAGCTGTTTTTT. This translates into CASSLAGLNTGELFF. The V call is TRBV5-4, the J call TRBJ2-2; perhaps TRBD1 as D (5 bases). CDR3 length equals 15 residues. Trimming pared 0 bases from V and 2 bases from J, leaving 8 bases between. Germline V lookup: CDR1 SGHNT, CDR2 YYREEE (reference sequence). Based on the CDR3 plus reference TRBV5-4 and TRBJ2-2, the full variable domain is ETGVTQSPTHLIKTRGQQVTLRCSSQSGHNTVSWYQQALGQGPQFIFQYYREEENGRGNFPPRFSGLQFPNYSSELNVNALELDDSALYLCASSLAGLNTGELFFGEGSRLTVL.